This is a list of T cell receptor beta chains from one sample in a study of blood T cell repertoires in COVID-19. TCRdb's table, derived via immunoSEQ multiplex PCR, lists solely in-frame clones and lacks some. The top ten hold roughly 3.2% of the sample, which has about 190,000 clones, about 88% seen once. The sample consisted of PBMCs or T cells enriched from blood (not recorded which). These receptors originate from a woman aged 25 to 45 who had recovered from COVID-19. Both conserved end residues are part of each CDR3. The order of the fields is CDR3 DNA, CDR3 protein, V gene, D gene, clone size, J gene. The D gene is left open where the match is weak. Clone size, where shown, is once, few, many, or a class for clones that have expanded.

TGTGCCAGCAGCTTATCTCAGGTTATTAATGAAAAACTGTTTTTT CASSLSQVINEKLFF TRBV5-6 - once TRBJ1-4
TGTGCCAGCAGCGGGACTAGCGGGGGGACTAGCACAGATACGCAGTATTTT CASSGTSGGTSTDTQYF TRBV9 TRBD2 - TRBJ2-3
TGTGCCAGCAGTGAATATGGGCAGGGGTCTTCACCCCTCCACTTT CASSEYGQGSSPLHF TRBV25-1 - - TRBJ1-6
TGTGCCAGCAGCTTGGGGGCAGGGGAGGGCTACACCTTC CASSLGAGEGYTF TRBV5-4 - - TRBJ1-2
TGTGCCAGCTTTGGACAGGGGGACTCTGGAAACACCATATATTTT CASFGQGDSGNTIYF TRBV28 TRBD1 - TRBJ1-3
TGTGCCAGCGGCCCACAGGGGGCTTTGAACACTGAAGCTTTCTTT CASGPQGALNTEAFF TRBV28 TRBD1 - TRBJ1-1
TGTGCCAGCATTGTGCGGGGGGTTAACACTGAAGCTTTCTTT CASIVRGVNTEAFF TRBV6-5 - - TRBJ1-1
TGTGCCAGCAGTTTAAGTCTAATCGTGGAGACCCAGTACTTC CASSLSLIVETQYF TRBV28 - - TRBJ2-5
TGTGCCAGCAGCTTAGTGGACAGGTCGCAGGAGACCCAGTACTTC CASSLVDRSQETQYF TRBV7-2 TRBD1 many TRBJ2-5
TGTGCCAGTAGTACGCAGGGGGCAGTCGGAGAAAAACTGTTTTTT CASSTQGAVGEKLFF TRBV19 TRBD1 once TRBJ1-4
TGTGCCATCAGTGATACAGGGGGCGCGTATAATGAGCAGTTCTTC CAISDTGGAYNEQFF TRBV10-3 TRBD1 - TRBJ2-1
TGTGCCAGCTCACCACCCTTTCGGGGGACCGGGGAGCTGTTTTTT CASSPPFRGTGELFF TRBV18 - few TRBJ2-2
TGCGCCAGCAGCTTGGACCCCACAGGTTGGGAGACCCAGTACTTC CASSLDPTGWETQYF TRBV5-1 - - TRBJ2-5
TGTGCCAGCAGTTTATTTCACAGGGACACTGAAGCTTTCTTT CASSLFHRDTEAFF TRBV27 - few TRBJ1-1
TGTGCCAGCAGCCCAGGGGGGAACACTGAAGCTTTCTTT CASSPGGNTEAFF TRBV6-5 TRBD1 - TRBJ1-1
TGTGCCAGCAGCTTAGTGGGCAGGGGCCAAGAGACCCAGTACTTC CASSLVGRGQETQYF TRBV11-2 - - TRBJ2-5
TGTGCCAGCAGCGGCAGGGATGAGGCAGATACGCAGTATTTT CASSGRDEADTQYF TRBV7-2 - - TRBJ2-3
TGTGCCAGCAGCGTAGTCAGCGGGAGCGGTGAGCAGTACTTC CASSVVSGSGEQYF TRBV9 TRBD2 - TRBJ2-7
TGTGCCAGCAGCCAAGTTGGGGGCGTGAACTATGGCTACACCTTC CASSQVGGVNYGYTF TRBV3-1/TRBV3-2 - - TRBJ1-2
TGCGCCAGCAGCTTCTCTAGCGGAAACTACGAGCAGTACTTC CASSFSSGNYEQYF TRBV5-1 TRBD2 - TRBJ2-7
TGTGCCAGTAGTATCCCCCGGGATATTAGGGATGAGCAGTTCTTC CASSIPRDIRDEQFF TRBV19 - - TRBJ2-1
TGTGCCAGCAGCTTAGGGGGGGGACCTAGCGGTCTTGAGCAGTTCTTC CASSLGGGPSGLEQFF TRBV11-1 TRBD2 - TRBJ2-1
TGTGCCAGCAGCCCTGACAGGGGGCGGGCTTTCTTT CASSPDRGRAFF TRBV27 TRBD1 - TRBJ1-1
TGTGCCAGCAGTTTTTATACAGGCAGAGACACTGAAGCTTTCTTT CASSFYTGRDTEAFF TRBV27 - - TRBJ1-1
TGTGCCAGCAGCTTGGGACAGGGGAATGAGCAGTTCTTC CASSLGQGNEQFF TRBV7-9 TRBD1 - TRBJ2-1
TGTGCCAGCAGCTTAGATGCGGGACAGGGGGAAGACTATGGCTACACCTTC CASSLDAGQGEDYGYTF TRBV11-2 TRBD1 - TRBJ1-2
TGTGCCAGCAGCCCTGGACGGGGTGGCAATCAGCCCCAGCATTTT CASSPGRGGNQPQHF TRBV7-2 - - TRBJ1-5
TGTGCCAGCAGTTCCCCATCCGGACAGAGACACACTGAAGCTTTCTTT CASSSPSGQRHTEAFF TRBV6-6 - - TRBJ1-1
TGTGCCAGCAGTTTAGGGAGGTTCGGAGGAAACACCATATATTTT CASSLGRFGGNTIYF TRBV28 - few TRBJ1-3
TGTGCCTGGAGCGCGGGACTAGCGGGCTCCATCGATGAGCAGTTCTTC CAWSAGLAGSIDEQFF TRBV30 TRBD2 few TRBJ2-1
TGTGCCAGCAGCCCCATAGCGGGGGGGCTTTCTGTTGGAGATACGCAGTATTTT CASSPIAGGLSVGDTQYF TRBV3-1/TRBV3-2 TRBD2 - TRBJ2-3
TGTGCCAGCAGTCCAATCGGAGGAATAGGAGCCACTGAAGCTTTCTTT CASSPIGGIGATEAFF TRBV28 - - TRBJ1-1
TGTGCCAGCAGCTCTGACAGGGACTATGGCTACACCTTC CASSSDRDYGYTF TRBV6-6 TRBD1 - TRBJ1-2
TGTGCCAGCAGCGTAAACCGGGGGGACACAGATACGCAGTATTTT CASSVNRGDTDTQYF TRBV9 TRBD2 - TRBJ2-3
TGCGCCAGCAGCCAAACAGAGAGCTCCTACAATGAGCAGTTCTTC CASSQTESSYNEQFF TRBV4-1 - - TRBJ2-1
TGTGCCAGCAGCCCCTTAAACAGGGGTGCCTACGAGCAGTACTTC CASSPLNRGAYEQYF TRBV11-2 TRBD1 - TRBJ2-7
TGTGCCAGCAGTACAGACAGGGGCAATCAGCCCCAGCATTTT CASSTDRGNQPQHF TRBV2 TRBD1 - TRBJ1-5
TGTGCCAGCAGTTACGCTAGGCTTGAGACCCAGTACTTC CASSYARLETQYF TRBV6-5 - - TRBJ2-5
TGTGCCAGCAGCCCCGGGAGCCTAAATAACGGCTACACCTTC CASSPGSLNNGYTF TRBV28 - - TRBJ1-2
TGTGCCAGCAGGGGACAGGGGGCTGGGGGCTACACCTTC CASRGQGAGGYTF TRBV6-5 TRBD1 once TRBJ1-2
TGCAGCGTTAAGCAGGTTCTCTCTGGAAACACCATATATTTT CSVKQVLSGNTIYF TRBV29-1 - - TRBJ1-3
TGTGCCAGCAGATATGGGACTAGCGGGACCTACGAGCAGTACTTC CASRYGTSGTYEQYF TRBV27 TRBD2 - TRBJ2-7
TGTGCCTGCCGCCTAGCGGGGATCACCGGGGAGCTGTTTTTT CACRLAGITGELFF TRBV6-5 TRBD2 - TRBJ2-2
TGTGCCAGTAGTATAGATCCCTTACAGGACCATAATGGCTACACCTTC CASSIDPLQDHNGYTF TRBV19 - - TRBJ1-2
TGCGCCAGCAGTGAATCGAAACTAGCTGGGGTGGGGAACACCGGGGAGCTGTTTTTT CASSESKLAGVGNTGELFF TRBV10-1 - - TRBJ2-2
TGTGCCAGCGGTAGGGACGGGGGGACCCAGTACTTC CASGRDGGTQYF TRBV7-3 - few TRBJ2-5
TGTGCCAGCAGTTTACCCCACACAGATACGCAGTATTTT CASSLPHTDTQYF TRBV28 - - TRBJ2-3
TGCGCCAGCAGCTTGGGGGGGCAGGTAGAGACCCAGTACTTC CASSLGGQVETQYF TRBV5-1 - - TRBJ2-5
TGTGCCAGCAGCGATATTAGCCCGGAGACCCAGTACTTC CASSDISPETQYF TRBV5-5 - - TRBJ2-5
TGTGCCAGCAGCCGATCACAGGAACAGCCCCAGCATTTT CASSRSQEQPQHF TRBV3-1/TRBV3-2 - few TRBJ1-5
TGCGCCAGCAGCTTGGGGGCCGGGGGGGCGGATAATTCACCCCTCCACTTT CASSLGAGGADNSPLHF TRBV5-1 - - TRBJ1-6
TGTGCCAGCAGCGTCGGACAGAACTATGGCTACACCTTC CASSVGQNYGYTF TRBV7-9 - - TRBJ1-2
TGTGCCAGCGGGGACAGGGCGAGCAATCAGCCCCAGCATTTT CASGDRASNQPQHF TRBV28 TRBD1 - TRBJ1-5
TGTGCCAGCAGCGGGACCGGGACTAGCGGGGTTCAACCCACGAATGAGCAGTTCTTC CASSGTGTSGVQPTNEQFF TRBV9 TRBD2 once TRBJ2-1